This TCR beta chain comes out of a study of blood T cell repertoires in COVID-19 (dated by TCRdb to the early 2020s). General notes on the study: Collaborator samples came from the United States, Italy and Spain and covered acute and convalescent phases of COVID-19. The prospective study material was composed of cDNA or gDNA derived from T cells, B-cell-depleted T cells, or PBMCs. The dataset comprised deeply sampled blood TCRbeta repertoires from subjects exposed to, actively infected with, or recovered from COVID-19. The repertoires were released in a freely available public database meant as a resource for research on the immune response to SARS-CoV-2. The samples were drawn from the first 160 participants of the ongoing ImmuneRACE study and from 1,254 subjects provided by 6 global collaborators. Nearly every sample came with metadata listing a de-identified subject ID, COVID-19 status, age in years and sex. Where available, HLA class I and class II types were taken from metadata supplied by the sample provider and were not determined by assay-based typing. The study at large found these results: The quantity of clinical and demographic metadata differed by source and by participant and was supplied without curation.

The immunoSEQ Assay, a bias-controlled multiplex PCR, was used to amplify TCRbeta CDR3 regions from genomic DNA. The authors processed their data as follows. The number of nucleated cells in each sample was estimated from the amplification of reference gene primers within the assay. Sequence reads were collapsed and filtered to measure the absolute abundance of every unique TCRbeta CDR3 rearrangement. Productive Simpson clonality was computed per sample as the square root of Simpson's diversity index over productive rearrangements. The clones in this table, taken by TCRdb from immuneACCESS, are in-frame only. Not every clone is retained; where verified, under half of the shortfall comes from an unresolved V gene, and the cause of the rest is unknown. D and trimming were read from the DNA, whereas the V and J calls and clone size are those reported in that table. Here the sample has approximately 190,000 clones; around 80% occur a single time. The top ten clones comprise approximately 15% of the sample.

To note about this clone: What this receptor recognizes is not known. Per-base qualities were not stored, and no clone one base away is much larger.

Collaborating institutions collected whole blood in K2EDTA tubes following their own protocols. For TCRbeta analysis, collaborators shipped samples as frozen whole blood, isolated PBMCs, or DNA extracted from either of those sample types. This clonotype originated in a man younger than 40 with active or convalescent COVID-19. Source material: peripheral blood.

The CDR3 is CASTDPGQGNYGYTF. The DNA reads as follows: TGCGCCAGCACCGACCCAGGACAGGGCAACTATGGCTACACCTTC. The chain employs TRBV10-2 and TRBJ1-2; 8 of the junction bases match TRBD1. From a lookup of the germline V gene, CDR1 and CDR2 are WSHSY and SAAADI. Trimming takes 7 bases off V and 2 bases off J; junction bases not matched to a gene: 9. The CDR3 holds 15 amino acids from the cysteine to the phenylalanine. Solely the CDR3 DNA is kept, with 45 bases framed from the first base.